This is a list of T cell receptor beta chains from one sample in a study of cytomegalovirus exposure and HLA in healthy donors. Sequencing was performed with immunoSEQ multiplex PCR; in TCRdb, only in-frame clones are kept and a portion is missing. The sample yields under 200,000 clones, about 71% seen once. Sequencing was performed on PBMCs. The origin of the receptors is a woman younger than 45 in good health and CMV-seronegative. CDR3s include the opening cysteine and the closing phenylalanine or tryptophan. The D gene is left open where the match is weak. Size is stated for part of the rows, as once, few or many counts, or as a class when the clone is expanded.

clone size: -; V gene: TRBV29-1; D gene: -; J gene: TRBJ2-2; CDR3 length: 13; CDR3 DNA: TGCAGCGTTGTTACAGAGAACACCGGGGAGCTGTTTTTT; CDR3 protein: CSVVTENTGELFF
clone size: -; V gene: TRBV27; D gene: TRBD2; J gene: TRBJ2-1; CDR3 length: 14; CDR3 DNA: TGTGCCAGCAGACGGACTAGCGAGTACAATGAGCAGTTCTTC; CDR3 protein: CASRRTSEYNEQFF
clone size: -; V gene: TRBV5-1; D gene: -; J gene: TRBJ1-1; CDR3 length: 13; CDR3 DNA: TGCGCCAGCAGCCCAACAGGGAGCACTGAAGCTTTCTTT; CDR3 protein: CASSPTGSTEAFF
clone size: -; V gene: TRBV5-1; D gene: -; J gene: TRBJ1-1; CDR3 length: 16; CDR3 DNA: TGCGCCAGCAGCTTTTACGGGTCGGAGGTGAACACTGAAGCTTTCTTT; CDR3 protein: CASSFYGSEVNTEAFF
clone size: once; V gene: TRBV25-1; D gene: TRBD2; J gene: TRBJ2-2; CDR3 length: 17; CDR3 DNA: TGTGCCAGCAGTAAGACTAGCGGGAGGTCGTACACCGGGGAGCTGTTTTTT; CDR3 protein: CASSKTSGRSYTGELFF
clone size: few; V gene: TRBV6-5; D gene: -; J gene: TRBJ1-1; CDR3 length: 15; CDR3 DNA: TGTGCCAGCAGTTTTCGGCTACAGGCGAACACTGAAGCTTTCTTT; CDR3 protein: CASSFRLQANTEAFF
clone size: -; V gene: TRBV27; D gene: TRBD2; J gene: TRBJ2-7; CDR3 length: 15; CDR3 DNA: TGTGCCAGCAGAGTAGCGGGAGGGCCCGCCTACGAGCAGTACTTC; CDR3 protein: CASRVAGGPAYEQYF
clone size: -; V gene: TRBV30; D gene: TRBD1; J gene: TRBJ1-2; CDR3 length: 16; CDR3 DNA: TGTGCCTGGAGTAAGGGACAGGGCCCCACTAACTATGGCTACACCTTC; CDR3 protein: CAWSKGQGPTNYGYTF
clone size: few; V gene: TRBV4-3; D gene: TRBD2; J gene: TRBJ2-1; CDR3 length: 15; CDR3 DNA: TGCGCCAGCAGCCCCCGCGGGCTAGCGGACAATGAGCAGTTCTTC; CDR3 protein: CASSPRGLADNEQFF
clone size: -; V gene: TRBV4-1; D gene: TRBD1; J gene: TRBJ2-2; CDR3 length: 16; CDR3 DNA: TGCGCCAGCAGCCTCCTCCGGGACAGGGTAGCCGGGGAGCTGTTTTTT; CDR3 protein: CASSLLRDRVAGELFF
clone size: -; V gene: TRBV4-1; D gene: -; J gene: TRBJ2-3; CDR3 length: 14; CDR3 DNA: TGCGCCAGCAGCTACAGACTAGTCACAGATACGCAGTATTTT; CDR3 protein: CASSYRLVTDTQYF
clone size: few; V gene: TRBV4-2; D gene: TRBD2; J gene: TRBJ2-1; CDR3 length: 17; CDR3 DNA: TGTGCCAGCAGCCAAGGTTGGGCGGGGCGGGGGATGGATGAGCAGTTCTTC; CDR3 protein: CASSQGWAGRGMDEQFF
clone size: -; V gene: TRBV29-1; D gene: TRBD2; J gene: TRBJ2-1; CDR3 length: 17; CDR3 DNA: TGCAGCGGATTCGGGACTAGCGGCGGGAGCTCCTACAATGAGCAGTTCTTC; CDR3 protein: CSGFGTSGGSSYNEQFF
clone size: -; V gene: TRBV5-1; D gene: -; J gene: TRBJ2-5; CDR3 length: 14; CDR3 DNA: TGCGCCAGCAGCTTGGCAGGGTTCCAAGAGACCCAGTACTTC; CDR3 protein: CASSLAGFQETQYF
clone size: few; V gene: TRBV19; D gene: -; J gene: TRBJ2-1; CDR3 length: 17; CDR3 DNA: TGTGCCAGTTGCGCCCGTGGACAGAGGAGGTCCTACAATGAGCAGTTCTTC; CDR3 protein: CASCARGQRRSYNEQFF
clone size: -; V gene: TRBV5-1; D gene: TRBD2; J gene: TRBJ2-7; CDR3 length: 15; CDR3 DNA: TGCGCCAGCAGCCCCGGACTAGCGGGGACCTACGAGCAGTACTTC; CDR3 protein: CASSPGLAGTYEQYF
clone size: -; V gene: TRBV28; D gene: TRBD2; J gene: TRBJ2-2; CDR3 length: 18; CDR3 DNA: TGTGCCAGCAGTTCACCTTCATCTAGGGCGGGAGTCAGAGGGGAGCTGTTTTTT; CDR3 protein: CASSSPSSRAGVRGELFF
clone size: once; V gene: TRBV9; D gene: TRBD1; J gene: TRBJ1-5; CDR3 length: 15; CDR3 DNA: TGTGCCAGCAGCGTAGAGGGACAGGGAGGGCAGCCCCAGCATTTT; CDR3 protein: CASSVEGQGGQPQHF
clone size: -; V gene: TRBV9; D gene: TRBD1; J gene: TRBJ1-6; CDR3 length: 15; CDR3 DNA: TGTGCCAGCAGCCCCGATGAGGGGGCCGGCTCACCCCTCCACTTT; CDR3 protein: CASSPDEGAGSPLHF
clone size: -; V gene: TRBV9; D gene: TRBD2; J gene: TRBJ2-7; CDR3 length: 14; CDR3 DNA: TGTGCCAGCAGTCCTAGCGGGAGGGTCTACGAGCAGTACTTC; CDR3 protein: CASSPSGRVYEQYF
clone size: -; V gene: TRBV7-9; D gene: -; J gene: TRBJ1-2; CDR3 length: 13; CDR3 DNA: TGTGCCACCGAGGGCAGAACTAACTATGGCTACACCTTC; CDR3 protein: CATEGRTNYGYTF
clone size: once; V gene: TRBV7-2; D gene: TRBD2; J gene: TRBJ2-7; CDR3 length: 15; CDR3 DNA: TGTGCCAGCAGCTCCACTAGCGGGAGTCTGTACGAGCAGTACTTC; CDR3 protein: CASSSTSGSLYEQYF
clone size: -; V gene: TRBV10-1; D gene: TRBD1; J gene: TRBJ2-7; CDR3 length: 15; CDR3 DNA: TGCGCCAGCAGCGACAGGGGACCCAGCTCCTACGAGCAGTACTTC; CDR3 protein: CASSDRGPSSYEQYF
clone size: few; V gene: TRBV11-2; D gene: TRBD2; J gene: TRBJ2-1; CDR3 length: 14; CDR3 DNA: TGTGCCAGCAGCTTTCCTAGCGGCTACACTGAGCAGTTCTTC; CDR3 protein: CASSFPSGYTEQFF
clone size: -; V gene: TRBV28; D gene: -; J gene: TRBJ1-1; CDR3 length: 14; CDR3 DNA: TGTGCCAGCAGTCCCTTCAGGGTTGGGACTGAAGCTTTCTTT; CDR3 protein: CASSPFRVGTEAFF
clone size: once; V gene: TRBV18; D gene: -; J gene: TRBJ1-5; CDR3 length: 14; CDR3 DNA: TGTGCCAGCTCACCTACTTTCGGCAATCAGCCCCAGCATTTT; CDR3 protein: CASSPTFGNQPQHF
clone size: -; V gene: TRBV5-1; D gene: -; J gene: TRBJ1-1; CDR3 length: 15; CDR3 DNA: TGCGCCAGCAGCTTGGATGGCCCAGATAACACTGAAGCTTTCTTT; CDR3 protein: CASSLDGPDNTEAFF
clone size: -; V gene: TRBV19; D gene: TRBD1; J gene: TRBJ2-1; CDR3 length: 15; CDR3 DNA: TGTGCCAGTACCCCGGGACAGGGGCTCTACAATGAGCAGTTCTTC; CDR3 protein: CASTPGQGLYNEQFF
clone size: -; V gene: TRBV15; D gene: -; J gene: TRBJ1-3; CDR3 length: 15; CDR3 DNA: TGTGCCACCAGCACAACACGACGGGGGTTGTACACCATATATTTT; CDR3 protein: CATSTTRRGLYTIYF
clone size: -; V gene: TRBV28; D gene: -; J gene: TRBJ1-5; CDR3 length: 15; CDR3 DNA: TGTGCCAGCAGTTCCCCAGGGTTTCGCAATCAGCCCCAGCATTTT; CDR3 protein: CASSSPGFRNQPQHF
clone size: -; V gene: TRBV27; D gene: -; J gene: TRBJ2-7; CDR3 length: 14; CDR3 DNA: TGTGCCAGCAGTTTATCTATCGGACAGTACGAGCAGTACTTC; CDR3 protein: CASSLSIGQYEQYF
clone size: -; V gene: TRBV12-5; D gene: TRBD1; J gene: TRBJ1-1; CDR3 length: 20; CDR3 DNA: TGTGCTAGTGGTCATCGGACAGGGGGTTCCCAACCCGCCTTGAACACTGAAGCTTTCTTT; CDR3 protein: CASGHRTGGSQPALNTEAFF
clone size: -; V gene: TRBV27; D gene: -; J gene: TRBJ1-1; CDR3 length: 15; CDR3 DNA: TGTGCCAGCAGTTTAGACAGAATTAAGAACACTGAAGCTTTCTTT; CDR3 protein: CASSLDRIKNTEAFF
clone size: -; V gene: TRBV6-5; D gene: TRBD2; J gene: TRBJ2-1; CDR3 length: 15; CDR3 DNA: TGTGCCAGCAGTCCCCTAGCGGGGGGCTACAATGAGCAGTTCTTC; CDR3 protein: CASSPLAGGYNEQFF
clone size: -; V gene: TRBV19; D gene: -; J gene: TRBJ2-1; CDR3 length: 15; CDR3 DNA: TGTGCCAGTAGTATCTTTGGGACTTCCTACAATGAGCAGTTCTTC; CDR3 protein: CASSIFGTSYNEQFF
clone size: -; V gene: TRBV6-5; D gene: TRBD1; J gene: TRBJ1-3; CDR3 length: 14; CDR3 DNA: TGTGCCAGCAGTGCTACCGGGACAGAAAACACCATATATTTT; CDR3 protein: CASSATGTENTIYF
clone size: -; V gene: TRBV2; D gene: -; J gene: TRBJ2-6; CDR3 length: 15; CDR3 DNA: TGTGCCAGCACGCTGGGGCCCGCTGGGGCCAACGTCCTGACTTTC; CDR3 protein: CASTLGPAGANVLTF
clone size: -; V gene: TRBV7-6; D gene: -; J gene: TRBJ1-3; CDR3 length: 16; CDR3 DNA: TGTGCCAGCAGCTCTTCGACAGGCTACTCTGGAAACACCATATATTTT; CDR3 protein: CASSSSTGYSGNTIYF
clone size: once; V gene: TRBV11-2; D gene: TRBD2; J gene: TRBJ2-7; CDR3 length: 16; CDR3 DNA: TGTGCCAGCAGCTCCAACCTTATAGCGGGAGGGTACGAGCAGTACTTC; CDR3 protein: CASSSNLIAGGYEQYF
clone size: -; V gene: TRBV29-1; D gene: TRBD1; J gene: TRBJ1-2; CDR3 length: 12; CDR3 DNA: TGCAGCGCGGGACAGGTGAGATCGGGCTACACCTTC; CDR3 protein: CSAGQVRSGYTF
clone size: -; V gene: TRBV5-6; D gene: TRBD1; J gene: TRBJ1-1; CDR3 length: 13; CDR3 DNA: TGTGCCAGCAGCCATGACAGGGGCACTGAAGCTTTCTTT; CDR3 protein: CASSHDRGTEAFF